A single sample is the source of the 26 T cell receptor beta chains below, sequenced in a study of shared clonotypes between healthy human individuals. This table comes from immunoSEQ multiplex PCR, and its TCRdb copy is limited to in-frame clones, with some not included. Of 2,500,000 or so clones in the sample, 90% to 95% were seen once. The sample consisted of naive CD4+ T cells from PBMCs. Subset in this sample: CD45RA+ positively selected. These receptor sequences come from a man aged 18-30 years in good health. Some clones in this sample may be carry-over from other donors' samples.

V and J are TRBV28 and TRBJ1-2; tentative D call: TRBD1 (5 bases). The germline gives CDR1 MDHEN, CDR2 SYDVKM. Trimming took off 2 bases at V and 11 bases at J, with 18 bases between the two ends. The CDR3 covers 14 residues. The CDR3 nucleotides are TGTGCCAGCAGTTTAAGACAGTCCTATAGGGGATACACCTTC. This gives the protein CASSLRQSYRGYTF.

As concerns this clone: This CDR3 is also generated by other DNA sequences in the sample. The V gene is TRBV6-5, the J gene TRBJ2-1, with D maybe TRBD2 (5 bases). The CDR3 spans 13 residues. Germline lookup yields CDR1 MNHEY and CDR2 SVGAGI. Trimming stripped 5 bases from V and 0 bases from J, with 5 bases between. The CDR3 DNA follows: TGTGCCAGCAGTCGGGACTCCTACAATGAGCAGTTCTTC. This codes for CASSRDSYNEQFF.

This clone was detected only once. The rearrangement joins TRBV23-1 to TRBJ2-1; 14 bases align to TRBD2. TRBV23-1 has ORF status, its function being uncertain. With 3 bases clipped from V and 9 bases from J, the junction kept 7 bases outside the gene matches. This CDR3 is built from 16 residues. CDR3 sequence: CASSHAGTSGSSEQFF. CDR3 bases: TGCGCCAGCAGTCACGCCGGGACTAGCGGGAGCTCTGAGCAGTTCTTC.

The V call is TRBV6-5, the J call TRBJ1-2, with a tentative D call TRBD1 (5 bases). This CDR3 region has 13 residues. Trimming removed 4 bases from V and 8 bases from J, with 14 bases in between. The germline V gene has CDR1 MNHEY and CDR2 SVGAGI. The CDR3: CASSFSRVGGYTF. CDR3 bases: TGTGCCAGCAGTTTTAGCAGGGTAGGAGGCTACACCTTC.

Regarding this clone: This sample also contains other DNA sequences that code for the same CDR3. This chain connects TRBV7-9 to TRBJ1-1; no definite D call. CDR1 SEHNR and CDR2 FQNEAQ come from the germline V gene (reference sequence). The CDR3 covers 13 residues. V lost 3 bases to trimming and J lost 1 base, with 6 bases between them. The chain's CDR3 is CASSFGSNTEAFF. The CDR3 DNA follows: TGTGCCAGCAGCTTCGGGTCGAACACTGAAGCTTTCTTT.

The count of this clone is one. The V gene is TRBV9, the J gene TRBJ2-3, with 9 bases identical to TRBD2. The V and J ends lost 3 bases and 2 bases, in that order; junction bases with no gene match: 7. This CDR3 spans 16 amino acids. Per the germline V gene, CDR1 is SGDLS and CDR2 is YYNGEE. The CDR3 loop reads CASSAAASGTTDTQYF. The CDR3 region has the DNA TGTGCCAGCAGCGCAGCGGCTAGCGGGACCACAGATACGCAGTATTTT.

Written as DNA, the CDR3 is TGTGCCAGCAGTTTAAGGGTGAAGGAGACCCAGTACTTC. This encodes CASSLRVKETQYF. The chain employs TRBV27 and TRBJ2-5, with unresolved D. V gave up 2 bases and J gave up 5 bases, with 9 bases separating them. Germline V gives CDR1 MNHEY, CDR2 SMNVEV (reference sequence). This CDR3 region has 13 residues.

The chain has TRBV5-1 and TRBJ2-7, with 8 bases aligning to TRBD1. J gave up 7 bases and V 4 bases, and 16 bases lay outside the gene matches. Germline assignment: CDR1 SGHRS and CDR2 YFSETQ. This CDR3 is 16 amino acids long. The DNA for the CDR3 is TGCGCCAGCAGCCGCCGGACGGGACAGGTGAACTTAGAGCAGTACTTC. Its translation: CASSRRTGQVNLEQYF.

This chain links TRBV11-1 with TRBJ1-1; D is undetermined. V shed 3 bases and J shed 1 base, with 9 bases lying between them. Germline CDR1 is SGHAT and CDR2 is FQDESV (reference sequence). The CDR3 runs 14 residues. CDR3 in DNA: TGTGCCAGCAGCTTGGGCTGGGGGAACACTGAAGCTTTCTTT. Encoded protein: CASSLGWGNTEAFF.

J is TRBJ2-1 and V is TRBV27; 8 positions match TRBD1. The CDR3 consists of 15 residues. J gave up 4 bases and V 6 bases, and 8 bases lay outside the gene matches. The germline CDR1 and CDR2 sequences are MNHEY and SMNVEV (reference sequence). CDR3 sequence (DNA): TGTGCCAGCAGAAATACAGGGGGACTTTACAATGAGCAGTTCTTC. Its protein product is CASRNTGGLYNEQFF.

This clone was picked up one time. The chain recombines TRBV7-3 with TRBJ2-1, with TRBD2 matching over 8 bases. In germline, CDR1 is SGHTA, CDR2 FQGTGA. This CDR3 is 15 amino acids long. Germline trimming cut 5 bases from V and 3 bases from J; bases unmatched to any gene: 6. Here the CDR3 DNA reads TGTGCCAGCAGCCTGCGTAGCGGGGACTACAATGAGCAGTTCTTC. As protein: CASSLRSGDYNEQFF.

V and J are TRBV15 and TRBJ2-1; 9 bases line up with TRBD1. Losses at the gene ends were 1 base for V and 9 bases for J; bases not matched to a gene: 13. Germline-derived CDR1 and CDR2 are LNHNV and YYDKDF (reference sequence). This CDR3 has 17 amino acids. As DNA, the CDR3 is TGTGCCACCAGCAGAGGAGGAACCGGGACAGGGCTGATTGAGCAGTTCTTC. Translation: CATSRGGTGTGLIEQFF.

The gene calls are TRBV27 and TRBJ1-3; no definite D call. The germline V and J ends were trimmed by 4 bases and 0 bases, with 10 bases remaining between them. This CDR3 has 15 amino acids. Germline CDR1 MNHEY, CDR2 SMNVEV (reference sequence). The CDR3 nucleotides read TGTGCCAGCAGTTCCACCCTTATCTCTGGAAACACCATATATTTT. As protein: CASSSTLISGNTIYF.

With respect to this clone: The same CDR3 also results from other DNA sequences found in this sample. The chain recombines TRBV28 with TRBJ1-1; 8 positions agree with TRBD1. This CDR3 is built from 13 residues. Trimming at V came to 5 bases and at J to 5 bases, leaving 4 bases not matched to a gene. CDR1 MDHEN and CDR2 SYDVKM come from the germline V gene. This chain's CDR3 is CASSRQGRTEAFF. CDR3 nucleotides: TGTGCCAGCAGTAGACAGGGGAGAACTGAAGCTTTCTTT.

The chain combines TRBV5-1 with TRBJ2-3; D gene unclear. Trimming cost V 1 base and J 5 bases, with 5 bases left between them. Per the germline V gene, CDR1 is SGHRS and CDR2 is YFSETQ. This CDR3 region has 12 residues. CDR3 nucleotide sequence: TGCGCCAGCAGCTTGAGAGGAGATACGCAGTATTTT. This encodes CASSLRGDTQYF.

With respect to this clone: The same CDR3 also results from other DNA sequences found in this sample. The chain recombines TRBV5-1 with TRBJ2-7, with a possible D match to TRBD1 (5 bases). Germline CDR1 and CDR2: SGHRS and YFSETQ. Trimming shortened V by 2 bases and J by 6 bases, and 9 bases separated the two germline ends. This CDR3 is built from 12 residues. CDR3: CASSLGQGEQYF. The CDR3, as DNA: TGCGCCAGCAGCTTAGGGCAGGGCGAGCAGTACTTC.

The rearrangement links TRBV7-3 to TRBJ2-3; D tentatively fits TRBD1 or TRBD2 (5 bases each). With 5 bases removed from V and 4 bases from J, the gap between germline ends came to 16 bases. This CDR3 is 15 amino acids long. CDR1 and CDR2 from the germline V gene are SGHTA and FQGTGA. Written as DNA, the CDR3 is TGTGCCAGCAGCCCCCAGGGAGCCGAGGCAGATACGCAGTATTTT. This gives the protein CASSPQGAEADTQYF.

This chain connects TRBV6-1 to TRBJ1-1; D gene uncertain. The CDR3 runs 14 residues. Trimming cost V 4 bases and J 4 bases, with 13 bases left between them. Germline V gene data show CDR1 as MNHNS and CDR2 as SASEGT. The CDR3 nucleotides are TGTGCCAGCAGTGGTGGACTTTGGGGCACTGAAGCTTTCTTT. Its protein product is CASSGGLWGTEAFF.

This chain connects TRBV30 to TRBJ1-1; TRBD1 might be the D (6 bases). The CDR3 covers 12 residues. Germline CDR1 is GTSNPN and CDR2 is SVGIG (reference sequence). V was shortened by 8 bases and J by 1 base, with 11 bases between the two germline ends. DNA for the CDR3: TGTGCCCGAAACAGGGAGAACACTGAAGCTTTCTTT. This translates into CARNRENTEAFF.

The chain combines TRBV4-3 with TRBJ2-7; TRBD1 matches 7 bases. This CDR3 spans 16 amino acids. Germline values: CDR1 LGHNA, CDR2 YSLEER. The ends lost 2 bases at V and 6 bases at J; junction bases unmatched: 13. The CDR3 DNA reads TGCGCCAGCAGCCAACATCCCGACAGGGCGGGCGGCGAGCAGTACTTC. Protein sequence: CASSQHPDRAGGEQYF.

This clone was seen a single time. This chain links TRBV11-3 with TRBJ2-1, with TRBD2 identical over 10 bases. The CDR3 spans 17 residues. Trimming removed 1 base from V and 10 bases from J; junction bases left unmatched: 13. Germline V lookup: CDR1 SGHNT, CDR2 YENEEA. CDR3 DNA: TGTGCCAGCAGCTTAGGGTCGGGACTAGCGCCGGTGGGGGAGCAGTTCTTC. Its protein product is CASSLGSGLAPVGEQFF.

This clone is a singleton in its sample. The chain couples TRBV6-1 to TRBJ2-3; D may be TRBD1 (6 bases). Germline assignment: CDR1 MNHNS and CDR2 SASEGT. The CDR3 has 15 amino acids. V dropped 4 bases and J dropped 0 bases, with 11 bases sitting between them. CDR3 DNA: TGTGCCAGCAGTGGGACAGCTACTAGCACAGATACGCAGTATTTT. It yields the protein CASSGTATSTDTQYF.

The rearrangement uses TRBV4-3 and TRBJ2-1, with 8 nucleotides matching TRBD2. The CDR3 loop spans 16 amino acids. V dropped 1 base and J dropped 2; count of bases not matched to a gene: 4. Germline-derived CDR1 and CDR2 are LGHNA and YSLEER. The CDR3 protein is CASSQAGGRTYNEQFF. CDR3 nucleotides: TGCGCCAGCAGCCAAGCAGGCGGGAGGACCTACAATGAGCAGTTCTTC.

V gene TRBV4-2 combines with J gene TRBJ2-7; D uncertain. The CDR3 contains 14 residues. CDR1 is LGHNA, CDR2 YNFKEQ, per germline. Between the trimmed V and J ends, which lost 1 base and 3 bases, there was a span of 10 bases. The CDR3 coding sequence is TGTGCCAGCAGCCAAGGTGGGCTTAACTACGAGCAGTACTTC. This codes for CASSQGGLNYEQYF.

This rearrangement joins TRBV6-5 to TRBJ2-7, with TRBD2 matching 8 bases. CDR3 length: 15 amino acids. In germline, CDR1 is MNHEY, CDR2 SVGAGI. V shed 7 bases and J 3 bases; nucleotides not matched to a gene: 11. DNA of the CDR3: TGTGCCAGCAAAAGTCGGGGGGGGGCGGTCTACGAGCAGTACTTC. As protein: CASKSRGGAVYEQYF.

The CDR3 DNA follows: TGTGCCAGCAATCCTGGGGTTGAGGGAAACACCATATATTTT. It yields the protein CASNPGVEGNTIYF. V is TRBV9 and J is TRBJ1-3; D not resolved. This CDR3 region has 14 residues. Per germline, CDR1 SGDLS and CDR2 YYNGEE. V lost 6 bases, J lost 4 bases, and 14 bases lay in between. The full variable domain, with the rest looked up from reference TRBV9 and TRBJ1-3, is DSGVTQTPKHLITATGQRVTLRCSPRSGDLSVYWYQQSLDQGLQFLIQYYNGEERAKGNILERFSAQQFPDLHSELNLSSLELGDSALYFCASNPGVEGNTIYFGEGSWLTVV.